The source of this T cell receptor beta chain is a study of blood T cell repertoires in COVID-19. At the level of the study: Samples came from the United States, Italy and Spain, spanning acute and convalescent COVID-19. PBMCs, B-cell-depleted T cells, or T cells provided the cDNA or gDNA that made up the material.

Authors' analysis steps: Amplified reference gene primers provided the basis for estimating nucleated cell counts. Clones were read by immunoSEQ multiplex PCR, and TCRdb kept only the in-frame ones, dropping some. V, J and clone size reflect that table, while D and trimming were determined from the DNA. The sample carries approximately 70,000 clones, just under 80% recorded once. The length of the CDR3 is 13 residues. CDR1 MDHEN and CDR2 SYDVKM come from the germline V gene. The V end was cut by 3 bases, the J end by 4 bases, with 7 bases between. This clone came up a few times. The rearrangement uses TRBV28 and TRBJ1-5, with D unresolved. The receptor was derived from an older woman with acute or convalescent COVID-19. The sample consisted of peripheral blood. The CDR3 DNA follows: TGTGCCAGCAGTTTTTCGGGGAATCAGCCCCAGCATTTT. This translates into CASSFSGNQPQHF.